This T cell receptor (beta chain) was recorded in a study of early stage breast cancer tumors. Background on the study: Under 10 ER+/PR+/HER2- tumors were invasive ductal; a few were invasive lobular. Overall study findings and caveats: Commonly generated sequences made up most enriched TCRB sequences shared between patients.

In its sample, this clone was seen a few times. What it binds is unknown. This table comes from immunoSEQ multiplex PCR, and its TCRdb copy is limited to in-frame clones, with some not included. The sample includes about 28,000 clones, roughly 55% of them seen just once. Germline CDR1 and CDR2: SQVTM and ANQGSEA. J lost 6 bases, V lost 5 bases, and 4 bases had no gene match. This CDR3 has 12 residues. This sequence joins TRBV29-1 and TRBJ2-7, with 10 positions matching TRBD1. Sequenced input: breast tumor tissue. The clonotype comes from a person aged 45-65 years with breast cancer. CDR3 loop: CSVSTGGVEQYF. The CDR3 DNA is TGCAGCGTTTCGACAGGGGGCGTCGAGCAGTACTTC.